This T cell receptor beta chain is from a study of T cell repertoires in cytomegalovirus infection. At the level of the study: Indicated by public TCR beta signatures were CMV infection and matching HLA type. Study-wide results and limits: Public TCR beta family frequency separated CMV-and-HLA carriers, including in an independent cohort.

Via MiXCR, TCRdb re-called the reads, giving one row per CDR3 protein. The sample records 600,000 to 800,000 distinct CDR3 sequences, 24% being singletons. On this clonotype: No antigen is known for it.

V lost 8 bases to trimming and J lost 8 bases, with 7 bases between them. This CDR3 region has 10 residues. Germline V gene lookup returns CDR1 MNHEY and CDR2 SMNVEV (reference sequence). Sequencing was done on a sample of CD8+ T cells from PBMCs. The V and J genes are TRBV27 and TRBJ2-1; possible D gene TRBD2, 5 bases. This receptor was identified in a human donor in good health (CMV status not recorded). Some clones in this sample may be carry-over from other donors' samples. The chain's CDR3 is CASGSHEQFF. For the CDR3, the DNA is TGTGCCAGCGGGAGCCATGAGCAGTTCTTC.